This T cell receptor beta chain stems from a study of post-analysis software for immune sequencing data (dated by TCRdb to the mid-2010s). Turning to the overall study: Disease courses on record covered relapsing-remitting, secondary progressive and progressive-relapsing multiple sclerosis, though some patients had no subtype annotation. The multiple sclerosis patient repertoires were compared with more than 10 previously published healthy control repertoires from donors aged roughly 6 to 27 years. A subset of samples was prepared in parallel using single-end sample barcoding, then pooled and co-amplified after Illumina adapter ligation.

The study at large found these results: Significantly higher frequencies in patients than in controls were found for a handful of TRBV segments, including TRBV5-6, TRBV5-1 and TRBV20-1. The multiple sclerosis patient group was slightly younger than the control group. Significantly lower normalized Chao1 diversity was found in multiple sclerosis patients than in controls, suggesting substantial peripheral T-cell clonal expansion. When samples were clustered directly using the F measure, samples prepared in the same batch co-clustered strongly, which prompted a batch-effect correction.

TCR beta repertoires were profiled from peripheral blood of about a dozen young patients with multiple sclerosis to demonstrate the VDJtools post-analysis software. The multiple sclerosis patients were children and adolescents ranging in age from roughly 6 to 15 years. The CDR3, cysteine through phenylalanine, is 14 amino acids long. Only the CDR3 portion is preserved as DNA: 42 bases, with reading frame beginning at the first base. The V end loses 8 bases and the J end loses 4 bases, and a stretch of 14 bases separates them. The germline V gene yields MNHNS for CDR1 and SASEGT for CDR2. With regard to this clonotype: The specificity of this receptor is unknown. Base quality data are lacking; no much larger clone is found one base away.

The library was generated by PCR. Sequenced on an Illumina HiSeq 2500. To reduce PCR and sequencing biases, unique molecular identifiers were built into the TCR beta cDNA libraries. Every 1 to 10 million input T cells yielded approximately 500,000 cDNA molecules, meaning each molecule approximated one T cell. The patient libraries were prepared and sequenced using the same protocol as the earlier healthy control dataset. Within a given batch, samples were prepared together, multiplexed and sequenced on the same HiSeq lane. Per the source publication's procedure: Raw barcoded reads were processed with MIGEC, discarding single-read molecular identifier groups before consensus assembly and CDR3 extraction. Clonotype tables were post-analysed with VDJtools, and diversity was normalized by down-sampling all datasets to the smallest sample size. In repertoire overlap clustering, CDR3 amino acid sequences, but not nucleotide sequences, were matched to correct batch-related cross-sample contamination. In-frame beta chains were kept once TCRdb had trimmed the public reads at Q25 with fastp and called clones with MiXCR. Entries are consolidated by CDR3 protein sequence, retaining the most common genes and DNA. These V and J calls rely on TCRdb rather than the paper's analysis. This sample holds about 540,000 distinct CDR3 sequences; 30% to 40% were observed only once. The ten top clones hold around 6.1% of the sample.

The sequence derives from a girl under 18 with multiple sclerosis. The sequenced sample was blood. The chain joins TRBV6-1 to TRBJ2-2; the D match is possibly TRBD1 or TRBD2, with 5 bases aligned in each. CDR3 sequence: CASGPRGFTGELFF. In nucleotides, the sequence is TGTGCCAGCGGGCCACGGGGCTTCACCGGGGAGCTGTTTTTT.